A selection of T cell receptor beta chains follows, all from one sample in a study of T cells in Graves' hyperthyroidism and ophthalmopathy. TCRdb independently ran MiXCR on the multiplex PCR reads; one entry per CDR3 protein. The sample lists nearly 600,000 distinct CDR3 sequences, approximately 15% occurring once. What was sequenced was blood. The receptors here all came from a woman younger than 45 with Graves' hyperthyroidism that later progressed to Graves' ophthalmopathy. The CDR3 runs from the conserved cysteine through the conserved F or W. The D gene is left open where the match is weak. Clone size is not always given. Where it is, it says once, few, many or a class for expanded clones.

TRBJ2-7 TRBD1 many TRBV12-3/TRBV12-4 CASSSTGGHSYEQYF TGTGCCAGCAGTTCGACAGGGGGACACTCCTACGAGCAGTACTTC
TRBJ2-5 NA NA TRBV6-1 CASSGNGQPQETQYF TGTGCCAGCAGTGGGAACGGACAGCCACAAGAGACCCAGTACTTC
TRBJ1-2 TRBD1 NA TRBV19 CASSRGQGGIYGYTF TGTGCCAGTAGTAGAGGACAGGGGGGGATCTATGGCTACACCTTC
TRBJ2-7 NA NA TRBV4-1 CASSQVFGPPLLYEQYF TGCGCCAGCAGCCAAGTTTTTGGCCCCCCGCTATTATACGAGCAGTACTTC
TRBJ2-5 TRBD1 NA TRBV20-1 CSGGTGGDSQETQYF TGCAGTGGAGGCACAGGGGGCGATAGCCAAGAGACCCAGTACTTC
TRBJ2-3 NA many TRBV30 CAWSALSRTSLADTQYF TGTGCCTGGAGCGCTCTATCACGGACTTCCTTGGCAGATACGCAGTATTTT
TRBJ2-1 TRBD2 NA TRBV19 CASSIDGGTSGRDEQFF TGTGCCAGTAGTATAGATGGGGGGACTAGCGGGAGAGATGAGCAGTTCTTC
TRBJ1-1 TRBD1 many TRBV3-1 CASSQVEGASEAFF TGTGCCAGCAGCCAAGTGGAGGGGGCCAGTGAAGCTTTCTTT
TRBJ1-6 TRBD1 many TRBV2 CASSEALLADRGGSNSPLHF TGTGCCAGCAGTGAAGCGCTTTTAGCGGACAGGGGAGGCAGTAATTCACCCCTCCACTTT
TRBJ1-4 NA NA TRBV13 CASSSVQGGMEKLFF TGTGCCAGCAGCTCCGTACAGGGAGGTATGGAAAAACTGTTTTTT
TRBJ1-3 NA NA TRBV18 CASSPGAFSSGNTIYF TGTGCCAGCTCACCAGGGGCCTTCTCCTCTGGAAACACCATATATTTT
TRBJ1-1 NA many TRBV7-2 CASSLIGPNTEAFF TGTGCCAGCAGCTTAATCGGCCCAAACACTGAAGCTTTCTTT
TRBJ2-4 TRBD2 NA TRBV4-2 CASSLAARAGGNIQYF TGTGCCAGCAGCCTTGCTGCGAGGGCGGGGGGAAACATTCAGTACTTC
TRBJ2-7 TRBD1 NA TRBV6-1 CASKKQGAAYEQYF TGTGCCAGCAAGAAACAGGGGGCCGCCTACGAGCAGTACTTC
TRBJ1-2 TRBD1 once TRBV20-1 CSARRTGVDYGYTF TGCAGTGCTAGGAGGACAGGGGTGGACTATGGCTACACCTTC
TRBJ1-2 TRBD1 many TRBV6-5 CASSYSGTGGNYGYTF TGTGCCAGCAGTTACTCCGGGACAGGGGGCAACTATGGCTACACCTTC
TRBJ2-1 NA many TRBV10-3 CAISRGAGGNEQFF TGTGCCATCAGCAGGGGGGCGGGAGGAAACGAGCAGTTCTTC
TRBJ2-1 NA NA TRBV7-8 CASSRSGSSYNEQLF TGTGCCAGCAGCCGTAGCGGTAGCTCCTACAATGAGCAGTTGTTC
TRBJ1-1 NA many TRBV29-1 CSVEVPGAEAFF TGCAGCGTTGAGGTCCCTGGGGCTGAAGCTTTCTTT
TRBJ2-3 NA NA TRBV7-3 CASSLTWTSTDTQYF TGTGCCAGCAGCTTAACTTGGACGAGCACAGATACGCAGTATTTT
TRBJ1-1 NA many TRBV19 CASGAVGLEGTEAFF TGTGCCAGTGGCGCAGTGGGGCTCGAAGGCACTGAAGCTTTCTTT
TRBJ1-6 NA many TRBV5-1 CASSLQGADSPLHF TGCGCCAGCAGCTTGCAGGGTGCGGATTCACCCCTCCACTTT
TRBJ1-2 NA few TRBV4-2 CASSQDVFNYGYTF TGTGCCAGCAGCCAAGATGTGTTTAACTATGGCTACACCTTC
TRBJ2-7 TRBD2 NA TRBV2 CASRGTSGISHEQYF TGTGCCAGCAGGGGGACTAGCGGGATTTCCCACGAGCAGTACTTC
TRBJ1-1 TRBD1 many TRBV19 CASSLGQGAFGAFF TGTGCCAGTAGTCTGGGACAGGGGGCGTTTGGAGCTTTCTTT
TRBJ2-2 NA many TRBV24-1 CATSDLRGPNTGELFF TGTGCCACCAGTGATTTGCGGGGACCGAACACCGGGGAGCTGTTTTTT
TRBJ2-5 NA NA TRBV20-1 CSASSSARETQYF TGCAGTGCATCGTCTAGCGCCCGAGAGACCCAGTACTTC
TRBJ2-1 TRBD1 NA TRBV18 CASSPRQGPYNEQFF TGTGCCAGCTCACCGAGACAGGGCCCCTACAATGAGCAGTTCTTC
TRBJ2-3 NA NA TRBV9 CASSARNTDTQYF TGTGCCAGCAGCGCCAGGAACACAGATACGCAGTATTTT
TRBJ1-1 NA many TRBV2 CATKKNRVPEAFF TGTGCCACCAAAAAGAACAGGGTACCTGAAGCTTTCTTT
TRBJ2-1 TRBD2 many TRBV3-1 CASSQDGTSGVNEQFF TGTGCCAGCAGCCAAGATGGGACTAGCGGGGTTAATGAGCAGTTCTTC
TRBJ2-7 NA many TRBV20-1 CSARDPIGGYEQYF TGCAGTGCTAGAGACCCGATAGGCGGCTACGAGCAGTACTTC
TRBJ2-1 TRBD2 many TRBV19 CASSRMSGSNNEQFF TGTGCCAGTAGTAGGATGAGCGGGAGCAACAATGAGCAGTTCTTC
TRBJ2-1 TRBD2 NA TRBV7-8 CASSPQSAGGPYNEQFF TGTGCCAGCAGCCCCCAATCAGCGGGAGGCCCCTACAATGAGCAGTTCTTC
TRBJ2-1 TRBD2 NA TRBV19 CASSMSGSSNEQFF TGTGCCAGTAGTATGAGCGGGAGTAGTAATGAGCAGTTCTTC
TRBJ1-1 NA few TRBV7-2 CASSVAPTEAFF TGTGCCAGCAGCGTAGCTCCCACTGAAGCTTTCTTT
TRBJ2-7 TRBD1 many TRBV2 CASSEGTGSYEQYF TGTGCCAGCAGTGAAGGGACAGGGTCCTACGAGCAGTACTTC
TRBJ1-1 NA NA TRBV27 CASSSRASGAEAFF TGTGCCAGCAGTTCGCGGGCGTCAGGGGCTGAAGCTTTCTTT
TRBJ1-1 NA many TRBV6-5 CASSSGAVTEAFF TGTGCCAGCAGTTCCGGCGCAGTCACTGAAGCTTTCTTT
TRBJ2-1 TRBD2 many TRBV30 CAWSSLAGGTGNEQFF TGTGCCTGGAGTAGTCTAGCGGGAGGGACGGGCAATGAGCAGTTCTTC
TRBJ2-2 TRBD1 few TRBV2 CASSLGRTGVGGELFF TGTGCCAGCAGCCTGGGGAGGACAGGGGTCGGCGGGGAGCTGTTTTTT
TRBJ2-3 NA NA TRBV5-1 CASSLGQLPSTDTQYF TGCGCCAGCAGCTTGGGGCAGCTACCTAGCACAGATACGCAGTATTTT
TRBJ1-2 NA NA TRBV27 CASRLRDNYGYTF TGTGCCAGCAGACTCAGGGATAACTATGGCTACACCTTC
TRBJ1-1 NA NA TRBV7-2 CASRSNRNTEAFF TGTGCCAGCAGATCTAATCGGAACACTGAAGCTTTCTTT
TRBJ2-3 NA many TRBV7-2 CASSLEGFTTDTQYF TGTGCCAGCAGCTTAGAAGGCTTTACCACAGATACGCAGTATTTT
TRBJ1-5 NA many TRBV18 CASSPMDATEPQHF TGTGCCAGCTCACCTATGGACGCAACGGAGCCCCAGCATTTT
TRBJ2-1 NA many TRBV28 CASGSPLRGRHNEQFF TGTGCCAGCGGGAGCCCCCTACGGGGGAGGCACAATGAGCAGTTCTTC
TRBJ1-5 NA few TRBV5-5 CASSLEGRSNQPQHF TGTGCCAGCAGCTTGGAGGGTAGGAGCAATCAGCCCCAGCATTTT
TRBJ1-2 NA NA TRBV28 CASSFPGAGTVNYGYTF TGTGCCAGCAGTTTCCCCGGGGCAGGGACTGTTAACTATGGCTACACCTTC
TRBJ2-7 TRBD2 NA TRBV9 CASSAGLAGDYEQYF TGTGCCAGCAGCGCCGGACTAGCGGGAGACTACGAGCAGTACTTC
TRBJ2-6 NA many TRBV11-2 CASSSPAQAGANVLTF TGTGCCAGCAGCTCACCCGCACAAGCCGGGGCCAACGTCCTGACTTTC
TRBJ1-1 NA many TRBV30 CAWSVRWGEGFF TGTGCCTGGAGTGTACGCTGGGGGGAAGGTTTCTTT
TRBJ2-3 NA few TRBV11-3 CASSQDVAQGDADTQYF TGTGCCAGCAGCCAAGACGTCGCCCAAGGGGATGCAGATACGCAGTATTTT
TRBJ1-1 TRBD1 many TRBV19 CASSMTLSTGGEAFF TGTGCCAGTAGTATGACGCTCTCGACAGGGGGGGAAGCTTTCTTT
TRBJ2-1 NA many TRBV3-1 CASSQGASSYNEQFF TGTGCCAGCAGCCAAGGGGCTAGCTCCTACAATGAGCAGTTCTTC
TRBJ2-7 NA few TRBV5-1 CASSWSWDEQHF TGTGCCAGCAGCTGGTCTTGGGACGAGCAGCACTTC
TRBJ1-5 TRBD1 many TRBV28 CASSSGGNGNQPQHF TGTGCCAGCTCGTCAGGGGGAAACGGCAATCAGCCCCAGCATTTT